The 27 T cell receptor beta chains below come from one sample, sequenced in a study of blood T cells in healthy people across ages. A second PCR, run for roughly 7 to 11 cycles, used a sample-barcoded 5' primer plus a J-beta primer mix. A single record per CDR3 protein comes from TCRdb applying MiXCR to the 5' RACE reads. The profile shows over 450,000 distinct CDR3 sequences, 24% of them singletons. The sample also formed part of further work on T cells of mothers and their children.

Sequencing used blood. The origin of the receptors is a boy younger than 18 in good health.

This chain uses TRBV25-1 with TRBJ1-2, with a possible D match to TRBD1 (5 bases). Germline V gene data show CDR1 as MGHDK and CDR2 as SYGVNS. The V end was cut by 0 bases, the J end by 6 bases, with 14 bases between. This CDR3 region has 15 residues. The CDR3 sequence is CASSEYKGIRDGYTF. The CDR3, as DNA: TGTGCCAGCAGTGAATACAAGGGGATCAGGGATGGCTACACCTTC.

This clonotype occurred a few times. The chain uses TRBV14 and TRBJ1-1, with TRBD1 matching 8 bases. The CDR3 loop spans 12 amino acids. CDR1 SGHDN and CDR2 FVKESK come from the germline V gene. The junction had 5 bases not matched to a gene; V was cut back by 4 bases and J by 10 bases. The CDR3 loop is CASSPDRVRAFF. CDR3 bases: TGTGCCAGCAGCCCGGACAGGGTACGAGCTTTCTTT. The full variable domain, in which reference TRBV14 and TRBJ1-1 provide the parts outside the CDR3, is EAGVTQFPSHSVIEKGQTVTLRCDPISGHDNLYWYRRVMGKEIKFLLHFVKESKQDESGMPNNRFLAERTGGTYSTLKVQPAELEDSGVYFCASSPDRVRAFFGQGTRLTVV.

This clonotype turned up a few times. V is TRBV7-9 and J is TRBJ2-5; 7 nucleotides agree with TRBD1. Germline CDR1 reads SEHNR; CDR2 reads FQNEAQ (reference sequence). Trimming at V came to 5 bases and at J to 4 bases, leaving 7 bases not matched to a gene. The CDR3 extends over 14 amino acids. This CDR3 is CASSPTGTAETQYF. CDR3 DNA: TGTGCCAGCAGCCCAACCGGGACAGCAGAGACCCAGTACTTC.

The rearrangement joins TRBV6-1 to TRBJ1-6; no clear D. The ends were cut back, 1 base at V and 7 bases at J, with 11 bases in the middle. Germline values: CDR1 MNHNS, CDR2 SASEGT. The CDR3 sequence is 15 residues long. The CDR3 here is CASSEGTATNSPLHF. In DNA, the CDR3 is TGTGCCAGCAGTGAAGGGACGGCGACAAATTCACCCCTCCACTTT.

The rearrangement joins TRBV7-2 to TRBJ2-5, with TRBD2 matching 16 bases. This CDR3 is 16 amino acids long. Germline CDR1 reads SGHTA; CDR2 reads FQGNSA. Trimming took 6 bases from V and 4 from J; bases not matched to a gene: 5. The CDR3 DNA is TGTGCCAGCAGAAAGGGACTAGCGGGAGGGGGAGAGACCCAGTACTTC. Amino acids: CASRKGLAGGGETQYF.

Of note for this clonotype: One junction end disagrees with the germline gene, perhaps due to a read error. The J gene is TRBJ2-7, the V gene TRBV18, with no clear D. The CDR3 sequence is 14 residues long. CDR1 and CDR2 (germline): KGHSH, LQKENI. CDR3 region: CVSSPATSSYEQYF. CDR3 coding DNA: TGTGTCAGCTCACCTGCTACCAGCTCCTACGAGCAGTACTTC.

As DNA, the CDR3 is TGTGCCAGCAGCTACCGCGTTGAGTGGGGGAACAATCAGCCCCAGCATTTT. This sequence encodes CASSYRVEWGNNQPQHF. The gene calls are TRBV5-6 and TRBJ1-5, with D possibly being TRBD1 (5 bases). Germline V lookup: CDR1 SGHDT, CDR2 YYEEEE. CDR3 length: 17 amino acids. Deletions cut 3 bases from V and 3 bases from J, with 19 bases between.

In nucleotides, the CDR3 is TGTGCCAGCAGCCCGATCAGGGGGAATGAGCAGTTCTTC. This translates into CASSPIRGNEQFF. J is TRBJ2-1 and V is TRBV7-2; 7 bases match TRBD1. Germline V gene sequence: CDR1 SGHTA, CDR2 FQGNSA. Germline trimming cut 5 bases from V and 7 bases from J; bases unmatched to any gene: 5. This CDR3 is built from 13 residues.

The gene calls are TRBV12-5 and TRBJ2-5; TRBD1 agrees at 8 bases. The DNA end favors TRBJ2-7, so the J call may be wrong. The CDR3 is 16 residues long. Germline CDR1 LGHNT, CDR2 FRNRAP. This chain's CDR3 is CASGLVPDRVPYEQYF. In DNA, the CDR3 is TGTGCTAGTGGTTTGGTACCGGACAGGGTGCCCTACGAGCAGTACTTC.

There are many counts of this clonotype. This chain links TRBV20-1 with TRBJ2-7; TRBD2 aligns across 9 bases. The DNA matches TRBJ2-1 better at its end, which makes the J call doubtful. The CDR3 contains 14 residues. Germline loops: CDR1 DFQATT, CDR2 SNEGSKA (reference sequence). The CDR3 reads CSASSASGVNEQFF. DNA of the CDR3: TGCAGTGCTAGTTCGGCTAGCGGGGTTAATGAGCAGTTCTTC.

This chain uses TRBV12-3 or TRBV12-4 with TRBJ2-5; tentative D call: TRBD1 (5 bases). The J call may be faulty, since TRBJ2-1 better matches the DNA end. This CDR3 region has 18 residues. The CDR3 protein is CASSLAYGARSLHNEQFF. CDR3 DNA: TGTGCCAGCAGTTTAGCCTATGGGGCGCGGTCCCTTCACAATGAGCAGTTCTTC.

J is TRBJ2-6 and V is TRBV19; 7 bases align to TRBD2. Germline CDR1 LNHDA, CDR2 SQIVND (reference sequence). Trimming at V came to 6 bases and at J to 2 bases, leaving 7 bases not matched to a gene. The CDR3 consists of 16 residues. The CDR3 DNA reads TGTGCCAGTAGGGCACGGGGGGAAACTGGGGCCAACGTCCTGACTTTC. Protein sequence: CASRARGETGANVLTF.

The genes are TRBV13 and TRBJ2-1; D is possibly TRBD1 or TRBD2 (6 bases each). The CDR3 sequence is 15 residues long. V lost 5 bases, J lost 8 bases, and 19 bases lay in between. The germline gives CDR1 PRHDT, CDR2 FYEKMQ (reference sequence). Written as DNA, the CDR3 is TGTGCCAGCAGCCTTCTTCCCGGGGGCCGGTATGAGCAGTTCTTC. It specifies CASSLLPGGRYEQFF.

The V call is TRBV20-1, the J call TRBJ1-4; D may be TRBD1 (6 bases). V gave up 5 bases and J gave up 0 bases, with 7 bases separating them. The CDR3 length is 13 residues. CDR1 and CDR2 (germline): DFQATT, SNEGSKA (reference sequence). The DNA for the CDR3 is TGCAGTGCTCGACAGGCAACTAATGAAAAACTGTTTTTT. This codes for CSARQATNEKLFF.

The chain has TRBV5-1 and TRBJ1-2; 7 nucleotides match TRBD1. V was clipped by 6 bases and J by 4 bases; unmatched bases: 6. This CDR3 contains 13 residues. CDR1 and CDR2 (germline): SGHRS, YFSETQ. The CDR3 DNA reads as TGCGCCAGCAACTTCGGGACAGCCTATGGCTACACCTTC. This gives the protein CASNFGTAYGYTF.

The chain uses TRBV2 and TRBJ2-3; possible D gene TRBD2, 5 bases. Germline V gives CDR1 SNHLY, CDR2 FYNNEI. This CDR3 spans 13 amino acids. Trimming removed 6 bases at V and 1 base at J, with 8 bases between. CDR3 sequence (DNA): TGTGCCAGCAGAACACTAGGCACAGATACGCAGTATTTT. It specifies CASRTLGTDTQYF.

This clonotype was counted a few times. The V call is TRBV6-5, the J call TRBJ2-3; 12 positions agree with TRBD2. The germline V gene has CDR1 MNHEY and CDR2 SVGAGI. V was clipped by 0 bases and J by 1 base; unmatched bases: 2. The CDR3 contains 17 residues. The chain's CDR3 is CASSYSGTSGRTDTQYF. In DNA, the CDR3 is TGTGCCAGCAGTTACTCGGGGACTAGCGGGCGCACAGATACGCAGTATTTT.

The CDR3 spells CAISEDQETQYF. DNA of the CDR3: TGTGCCATCAGTGAGGATCAAGAGACCCAGTACTTC. The chain carries TRBV10-3 and TRBJ2-5; D unclear. Trimming shortened V by 2 bases and J by 2 bases, and 3 bases separated the two germline ends. The CDR3 has 12 amino acids. Germline V gene lookup returns CDR1 ENHRY and CDR2 SYGVKD.

This chain links TRBV4-3 with TRBJ2-7; 9 nucleotides agree with TRBD1. Germline CDR1 and CDR2: LGHNA and YSLEER. The CDR3 is 15 amino acids. With 0 bases clipped from V and 3 bases from J, the junction kept 3 bases outside the gene matches. The CDR3 loop reads CASSQEADRGYEQYF. The CDR3 DNA sequence: TGCGCCAGCAGCCAAGAGGCGGACAGGGGCTACGAGCAGTACTTC.

The chain combines TRBV2 with TRBJ2-5; 7 bases are a match to TRBD1. Germline loops: CDR1 SNHLY, CDR2 FYNNEI. The CDR3 length is 16 residues. Trimming took 11 bases from V and 5 from J; bases not matched to a gene: 20. CDR3 amino acids: CAGRETRDSDRETQYF. The CDR3 coding sequence is TGTGCCGGGCGAGAGACCCGGGACAGCGACCGGGAGACCCAGTACTTC.

A few counts support this clonotype. This sequence joins TRBV4-1 and TRBJ1-1, with D tentatively TRBD1 (5 bases). The ends were cut back, 1 base at V and 6 bases at J, with 9 bases in the middle. CDR3 length: 13 residues. The germline V gene encodes CDR1 MGHRA and CDR2 YSYEKL. CDR3 in amino acids: CASSQVLRAEAFF. CDR3 in DNA: TGCGCCAGCAGCCAAGTTCTCAGGGCTGAAGCTTTCTTT.

This clonotype was observed a handful of times. The chain employs TRBV9 and TRBJ1-6; a possible D gene is TRBD1 (5 bases). CDR3 length: 16 amino acids. In germline, CDR1 is SGDLS, CDR2 YYNGEE. Trimming removed 3 bases at V and 0 bases at J, with 10 bases between. Here the CDR3 reads CASSAGMGSYNSPLHF. The DNA of the CDR3 is TGTGCCAGCAGCGCAGGGATGGGCTCCTATAATTCACCCCTCCACTTT.

The genes are TRBV5-1 and TRBJ1-4, with TRBD1 as a possible D gene (5 bases). The CDR3 sequence is 16 residues long. Trimming removed 0 bases at V and 7 bases at J, with 16 bases between. CDR1 SGHRS and CDR2 YFSETQ come from the germline V gene. CDR3 protein: CASSLGPRGSSEKLFF. The CDR3 DNA is TGCGCCAGCAGCTTGGGGCCACGGGGGTCGAGTGAAAAACTGTTTTTT.

This clonotype showed up just a few times. The V call is TRBV27, the J call TRBJ1-2, with 7 bases that match TRBD1. This CDR3 is 13 amino acids long. V was clipped by 2 bases and J by 8 bases; unmatched bases: 5. Germline assignment: CDR1 MNHEY and CDR2 SMNVEV (reference sequence). CDR3 nucleotides: TGTGCCAGCAGTTTACGACAGGGCGTGGGCTACACCTTC. This encodes CASSLRQGVGYTF.

The chain links TRBV28 to TRBJ1-6; D gene unclear. CDR1 MDHEN and CDR2 SYDVKM come from the germline V gene. This CDR3 contains 16 residues. With 5 bases removed from V and 8 bases from J, the gap between germline ends came to 19 bases. As DNA, the CDR3 is TGTGCCAGCAGTCTACATGGGGAACTAGGTGATTCACCCCTCCACTTT. Translation gives CASSLHGELGDSPLHF.

The V gene is TRBV2, the J gene TRBJ2-7; no definite D call. The CDR3 runs 17 residues. Germline loops: CDR1 SNHLY, CDR2 FYNNEI. Trimming removed 5 bases from V and 0 bases from J, with 20 bases in between. CDR3 sequence: CASSTPRAALSSYEQYF. The CDR3 nucleotides read TGTGCCAGCAGTACTCCACGGGCGGCTCTTTCCTCCTACGAGCAGTACTTC.

The V call is TRBV6-5, the J call TRBJ2-3; 10 bases are shared with TRBD2. V gave up 5 bases and J gave up 0 bases; unmatched junction bases: 5. This CDR3 has 16 amino acids. Germline loops: CDR1 MNHEY, CDR2 SVGAGI. The CDR3 DNA reads as TGTGCCAGCAGTACCGGGACTAGCGCTAGCACAGATACGCAGTATTTT. Translated, it gives CASSTGTSASTDTQYF.